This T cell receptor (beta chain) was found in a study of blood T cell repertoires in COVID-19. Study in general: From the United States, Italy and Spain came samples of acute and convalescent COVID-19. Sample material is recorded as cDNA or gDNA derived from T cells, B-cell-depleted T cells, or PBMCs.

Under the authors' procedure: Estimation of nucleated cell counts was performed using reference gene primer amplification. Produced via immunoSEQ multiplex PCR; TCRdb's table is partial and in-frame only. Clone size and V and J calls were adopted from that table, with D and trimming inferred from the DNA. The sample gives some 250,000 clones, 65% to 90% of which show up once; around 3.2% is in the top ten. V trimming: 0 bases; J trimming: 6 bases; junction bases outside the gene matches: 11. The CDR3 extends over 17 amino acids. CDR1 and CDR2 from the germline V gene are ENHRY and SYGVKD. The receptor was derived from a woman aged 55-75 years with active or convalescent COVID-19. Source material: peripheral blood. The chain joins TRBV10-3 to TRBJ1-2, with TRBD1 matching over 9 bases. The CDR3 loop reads CAISESKSRGQGNGYTF. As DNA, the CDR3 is TGTGCCATCAGTGAGTCGAAAAGCCGGGGACAGGGTAATGGCTACACCTTC.